The 26 T cell receptor beta chains presented below share a single source sample, sequenced in a study of Ad26.COV2.S vaccination and SARS-CoV-2 variants. The treatment denotes: roughly 19 received Ad26.COV2.S at low or high dose, single or two shots; roughly five received placebo; per-sample allocation not given. Day 63 after the first injection of vaccine or placebo was the sampling time. Produced via immunoSEQ multiplex PCR; TCRdb's table is partial and in-frame only. The table records 400,000 to 450,000 clones, about 90% of them present only once. This specimen consisted of peripheral blood, obtained in a trial of Ad26.COV2.S vaccine versus placebo. Receptors originate from a person aged 18-65 years who received the Ad26.COV2.S COVID-19 vaccine or a placebo.

The J gene is TRBJ1-6, the V gene TRBV5-4, with D unclear. This CDR3 has 13 residues. Germline V gene lookup returns CDR1 SGHNT and CDR2 YYREEE (reference sequence). Trimming took 3 bases from V and 7 from J, leaving 8 bases between them. This CDR3 is CASSSPQNSPLHF. The CDR3 nucleotides read TGTGCCAGCAGCTCTCCACAAAATTCACCCCTCCACTTT.

The chain has TRBV27 and TRBJ1-5; D unclear. The ends were cut back, 5 bases at V and 6 bases at J, with 11 bases in the middle. The V gene's germline CDR1 is MNHEY and CDR2 SMNVEV (reference sequence). This CDR3 region has 13 residues. DNA of the CDR3: TGTGCCAGCAGTCCCAGTAGAGGTCAGCCCCAGCATTTT. This encodes CASSPSRGQPQHF.

In DNA, the CDR3 is TGTGCCAGCAGTTTTATAGGGGTCCACGAGCAGTACTTC. Translated, it gives CASSFIGVHEQYF. The chain employs TRBV27 and TRBJ2-7, with D possibly being TRBD1 (5 bases). With 3 bases removed from V and 5 bases from J, the gap between germline ends came to 11 bases. Germline values: CDR1 MNHEY, CDR2 SMNVEV (reference sequence). The CDR3 totals 13 residues.

The gene calls are TRBV25-1 and TRBJ1-1; D gene ambiguous. The V end was cut by 0 bases, the J end by 5 bases, with 7 bases between. In germline, CDR1 is MGHDK, CDR2 SYGVNS. This CDR3 is 13 amino acids long. CDR3 DNA: TGTGCCAGCAGTGAATATAGGGAAACTGAAGCTTTCTTT. This sequence encodes CASSEYRETEAFF. The full variable domain, its missing parts supplied by reference TRBV25-1 and TRBJ1-1, is EADIYQTPRYLVIGTGKKITLECSQTMGHDKMYWYQQDPGMELHLIHYSYGVNSTEKGDLSSESTVSRIRTEHFPLTLESARPSHTSQYLCASSEYRETEAFFGQGTRLTVV.

The chain links TRBV9 to TRBJ2-1, with a weak D call TRBD2 (6 bases). The CDR3 runs 16 residues. Trimming removed 3 bases from V and 4 bases from J, with 17 bases in between. Per the germline V gene, CDR1 is SGDLS and CDR2 is YYNGEE. As DNA, the CDR3 is TGTGCCAGCAGCGATGGTGCCGGGACTTTATACAATGAGCAGTTCTTC. Translation gives CASSDGAGTLYNEQFF. Variable domain in full (rest from reference TRBV9 and TRBJ2-1): DSGVTQTPKHLITATGQRVTLRCSPRSGDLSVYWYQQSLDQGLQFLIQYYNGEERAKGNILERFSAQQFPDLHSELNLSSLELGDSALYFCASSDGAGTLYNEQFFGPGTRLTVL.

This clone was counted between two and nine times. This rearrangement joins TRBV10-3 to TRBJ2-6, with D perhaps TRBD1 (6 bases). The CDR3 runs to 14 residues. The V gene lost 6 bases and the J gene lost 0 bases, with 6 bases spanning the gap. Germline V gives CDR1 ENHRY, CDR2 SYGVKD. The CDR3: CAIRDSSGANVLTF. The CDR3 DNA sequence: TGTGCCATCAGGGACAGCTCTGGGGCCAACGTCCTGACTTTC.

The chain joins TRBV3-1 (or the pseudogene TRBV3-2) to TRBJ2-5; 11 nucleotides agree with TRBD2. CDR3 length: 15 residues. J was trimmed by 4 bases and V by 3 bases; bases with no gene match: 4. Looked up from germline, CDR1 is LGHDT and CDR2 is YNNKEL (reference sequence). CDR3 in amino acids: CASSQGLAGGETQYF. The DNA for the CDR3 is TGTGCCAGCAGCCAGGGGCTAGCGGGGGGAGAGACCCAGTACTTC.

The chain employs TRBV19 and TRBJ2-3; 8 nucleotides line up with TRBD2. J lost 6 bases, V lost 3 bases, and 14 bases had no gene match. This CDR3 comprises 17 residues. The germline V gene encodes CDR1 LNHDA and CDR2 SQIVND (reference sequence). The CDR3 loop is CASSISGRLAGPDTQYF. The DNA of the CDR3 is TGTGCCAGTAGTATTTCGGGCCGGTTAGCGGGGCCGGATACGCAGTATTTT.

The rearrangement links TRBV7-2 to TRBJ2-5; D gene ambiguous. There are 14 residues in the CDR3. Looked up from germline, CDR1 is SGHTA and CDR2 is FQGNSA. The V end lost 1 base, the J end lost 4 bases, and 10 bases lay between the germline ends. The CDR3 sequence: CASSLEVGPETQYF. DNA for the CDR3: TGTGCCAGCAGCTTAGAAGTAGGCCCAGAGACCCAGTACTTC.

The J gene is TRBJ2-2, the V gene TRBV24-1, with D perhaps matching TRBD1 (6 bases). Germline V gene lookup returns CDR1 KGHDR and CDR2 SFDVKD. The ends were cut back, 1 base at V and 0 bases at J, with 14 bases in the middle. The CDR3 covers 18 residues. The CDR3 sequence: CATSDFGRGVTNTGELFF. In nucleotides, the CDR3 is TGTGCCACCAGTGATTTCGGCAGGGGAGTAACGAACACCGGGGAGCTGTTTTTT.

This clone is a singleton in its sample. The rearrangement uses TRBV7-2 and TRBJ2-7; 10 bases are a match to TRBD2. After removal of 2 bases from V and 6 bases from J, the junction contained 10 bases not matched to a gene. In germline, CDR1 is SGHTA, CDR2 FQGNSA. CDR3 length: 16 amino acids. The CDR3 nucleotides read TGTGCCAGCAGCTTACATTGGTCTAGCGGGGGTTTCGAGCAGTACTTC. This sequence encodes CASSLHWSSGGFEQYF.

Details on this clone: An end of the junction differs from the germline gene, which may be a read error. The CDR3 here is CASSRQGRETQYF. CDR3 nucleotide sequence: TGTGCTAGCAGTCGACAGGGTAGAGAGACCCAGTACTTC. The chain is built from TRBV7-7 and TRBJ2-5; TRBD1 aligns across 7 bases. The CDR3 has 13 residues. The germline V gene has CDR1 SSHAT and CDR2 FNYEAQ (reference sequence). The full variable domain, completed using reference TRBV7-7 and TRBJ2-5, is GAGVSQSPRYKVTKRGQDVTLRCDPISSHATLYWYQQALGQGPEFLTYFNYEAQPDKSGLPSDRFSAERPEGSISTLTIQRTEQRDSAMYRCASSRQGRETQYFGPGTRLLVL.

The chain couples TRBV9 to TRBJ2-7, with D possibly TRBD1 on 5 matching bases. Per germline, CDR1 SGDLS and CDR2 YYNGEE. This CDR3 has 15 residues. Trimming pared 0 bases from V and 2 bases from J, leaving 12 bases between. The CDR3 DNA reads as TGTGCCAGCAGCGTAGGGTCAGGGCCACCCTACGAGCAGTACTTC. It yields the protein CASSVGSGPPYEQYF.

The V call is TRBV6-2 or TRBV6-3, the J call TRBJ2-1; no definite D call. This CDR3 has 14 residues. Germline-derived CDR1 and CDR2 are MNHEY and SVGEGT. V was shortened by 3 bases and J by 7 bases, with 13 bases between the two germline ends. In nucleotides, the CDR3 is TGTGCCAGCAGTTATAAAGGGTTTATGAATGAGCAGTTCTTC. This gives the protein CASSYKGFMNEQFF.

This chain uses TRBV30 with TRBJ2-7, with TRBD2 matching over 7 bases. The CDR3 runs 14 residues. Germline CDR1 reads GTSNPN; CDR2 reads SVGIG (reference sequence). The V segment lost 4 bases and the J segment 2 bases; nucleotides outside the gene matches: 8. The CDR3 here is CAWTEGGVPYEQYF. The CDR3, as DNA: TGTGCCTGGACCGAGGGAGGGGTCCCCTACGAGCAGTACTTC.

V and J are TRBV19 and TRBJ1-1, with D unresolved. In germline, CDR1 is LNHDA, CDR2 SQIVND (reference sequence). Trimming took off 5 bases at V and 10 bases at J, with 11 bases between the two ends. The length of the CDR3 is 11 residues. The CDR3 is CASSLRSVAFF. In DNA form, the CDR3 reads TGTGCCAGTAGTCTCCGAAGCGTAGCTTTCTTT.

The chain combines TRBV7-2 with TRBJ2-5, with D uncertain. The length of the CDR3 is 16 residues. V was clipped by 5 bases and J by 2 bases, with 18 bases between them. Germline CDR1 is SGHTA and CDR2 is FQGNSA. The CDR3 coding sequence is TGTGCCAGCAGCCCGCTCATAAGGACCGAACAAGAGACCCAGTACTTC. Its protein is CASSPLIRTEQETQYF.

The V call is TRBV10-3, the J call TRBJ1-1; 12 positions match TRBD1. Germline V lookup: CDR1 ENHRY, CDR2 SYGVKD. The CDR3 is made up of 15 amino acids. Trimming removed 4 bases from V and 4 bases from J; junction bases left unmatched: 4. The CDR3 region is CAISGDRGPGTEAFF. The DNA of the CDR3 is TGTGCCATCAGTGGGGACAGGGGGCCCGGCACTGAAGCTTTCTTT.

The chain couples TRBV5-4 to TRBJ2-7, with D possibly being TRBD1 (5 bases). The CDR3 runs to 14 residues. Deletions cut 4 bases from V and 3 bases from J, with 14 bases between. CDR1 is SGHNT, CDR2 YYREEE, per germline (reference sequence). CDR3 in DNA: TGTGCCAGCAGCCAAAACCAGGGTTTCTACGAGCAGTACTTC. It codes for CASSQNQGFYEQYF. The whole variable domain, remainder taken from reference TRBV5-4 and TRBJ2-7, is ETGVTQSPTHLIKTRGQQVTLRCSSQSGHNTVSWYQQALGQGPQFIFQYYREEENGRGNFPPRFSGLQFPNYSSELNVNALELDDSALYLCASSQNQGFYEQYFGPGTRLTVT.

J is TRBJ2-2 and V is TRBV6-5; 8 bases fit TRBD1. This CDR3 spans 16 amino acids. V was pared by 0 bases and J by 5 bases, with 5 bases of the junction left unmatched. Germline assignment: CDR1 MNHEY and CDR2 SVGAGI. The CDR3 sequence is CASSYSRQGYTGELFF. The DNA for the CDR3 is TGTGCCAGCAGTTACTCGAGACAGGGGTATACCGGGGAGCTGTTTTTT.

This chain joins TRBV9 and TRBJ2-7; TRBD1 matches at 10 bases. Germline trimming cut 0 bases from V and 5 bases from J; bases unmatched to any gene: 5. The CDR3 consists of 15 residues. Germline V gene data show CDR1 as SGDLS and CDR2 as YYNGEE. CDR3 protein: CASSVGGQGSHEQYF. Written as DNA, the CDR3 is TGTGCCAGCAGCGTAGGGGGACAGGGGAGCCACGAGCAGTACTTC. Filled out from reference TRBV9 and TRBJ2-7, the complete variable domain reads DSGVTQTPKHLITATGQRVTLRCSPRSGDLSVYWYQQSLDQGLQFLIQYYNGEERAKGNILERFSAQQFPDLHSELNLSSLELGDSALYFCASSVGGQGSHEQYFGPGTRLTVT.

The sample holds a few counts of this clone. This chain links TRBV19 with TRBJ2-7, with 9 bases identical to TRBD1. With 8 bases clipped from V and 1 base from J, the junction kept 9 bases outside the gene matches. Germline V gives CDR1 LNHDA, CDR2 SQIVND (reference sequence). The CDR3 runs 15 residues. For the CDR3, the DNA is TGTGCCAGTGGGGCCGGGACAGGGTTTTCCTACGAGCAGTACTTC. It translates to CASGAGTGFSYEQYF. The full variable domain, rest sourced from reference TRBV19 and TRBJ2-7, is DGGITQSPKYLFRKEGQNVTLSCEQNLNHDAMYWYRQDPGQGLRLIYYSQIVNDFQKGDIAEGYSVSREKKESFPLTVTSAQKNPTAFYLCASGAGTGFSYEQYFGPGTRLTVT.

The chain has TRBV6-1 and TRBJ2-1; perhaps D is TRBD1 or TRBD2 (5 bases each). Germline values: CDR1 MNHNS, CDR2 SASEGT. The CDR3 is 15 amino acids. The V end was cut by 3 bases, the J end by 5 bases, with 14 bases between. For the CDR3, the DNA is TGTGCCAGCAGTGATTGGGGGAATACGAACAATGAGCAGTTCTTC. Protein: CASSDWGNTNNEQFF.

The rearrangement uses TRBV7-9 and TRBJ2-1; D is unresolved. V gave up 4 bases and J gave up 8 bases, with 15 bases separating them. Germline V gives CDR1 SEHNR, CDR2 FQNEAQ (reference sequence). The CDR3 totals 14 residues. Here the CDR3 reads CASSSSIYDDEQFF. As DNA, the CDR3 is TGTGCCAGCAGCTCATCTATTTACGACGATGAGCAGTTCTTC.

The chain joins TRBV2 to TRBJ1-5, with D tentatively TRBD1 (5 bases). Trimming shortened V by 5 bases and J by 2 bases, and 13 bases separated the two germline ends. Germline CDR1 SNHLY, CDR2 FYNNEI. The CDR3 totals 15 residues. Here the CDR3 DNA reads TGTGCCAGCAGTAGGGTCCGGGACGGCAATCAGCCCCAGCATTTT. Translated: CASSRVRDGNQPQHF.

V gene TRBV3-1 (or the pseudogene TRBV3-2) combines with J gene TRBJ1-6, with a possible D match to TRBD1 (6 bases). This CDR3 is built from 12 residues. Germline V gene lookup returns CDR1 LGHDT and CDR2 YNNKEL (reference sequence). Trimming took off 5 bases at V and 14 bases at J, with 13 bases between the two ends. The CDR3 nucleotides read TGTGCCAGCAGCAAGGACAGTTTCGCCCTCCACTTT. It translates to CASSKDSFALHF.